A selection of T cell receptor beta chains follows, all from one sample in a study of blood T cell repertoires in COVID-19. Libraries were prepared by immunoSEQ multiplex PCR; TCRdb keeps only in-frame clonotypes and omits some of them. The repertoire holds about 400,000 clones, with 88% as singletons. Sample: PBMCs or T cells enriched from blood (not recorded which). These receptors were collected from a woman aged 35 to 49 with acute COVID-19. Both conserved end residues are part of each CDR3. Each record gives: V gene, J gene, clone size, D gene, CDR3 protein, CDR3 DNA. A D gene is named only where the DNA matches it firmly. Only some rows state a clone size, as once, few, many or a class for expanded clones.

TRBV5-1,TRBJ2-3,-,TRBD2,CASSLKGTSPYSTDTQYF,TGCGCCAGCAGCTTGAAGGGGACTAGCCCCTATAGCACAGATACGCAGTATTTT
TRBV5-1,TRBJ2-3,-,TRBD2,CASSHTGGLTLNKDTQYF,TGCGCCAGCAGCCACACGGGGGGGCTGACCCTGAATAAAGATACGCAGTATTTT
TRBV11-3,TRBJ2-3,-,-,CASSSVRADTQYF,TGTGCCAGCAGCTCGGTCAGGGCAGATACGCAGTATTTT
TRBV19,TRBJ1-6,-,-,CASRSTGFWPLHF,TGTGCCAGTAGAAGTACAGGGTTTTGGCCCCTCCACTTT
TRBV2,TRBJ2-7,-,TRBD1,CASTQDRGHEQYF,TGTGCCAGCACCCAGGACAGGGGCCACGAGCAGTACTTC
TRBV3-1/TRBV3-2,TRBJ1-2,-,TRBD1,CASSQSGQGYGYTF,TGTGCCAGCAGCCAATCGGGACAGGGGTATGGCTACACCTTC
TRBV9,TRBJ1-1,-,-,CASSVVGSTEAFF,TGTGCCAGCAGCGTAGTCGGGAGCACTGAAGCTTTCTTT
TRBV19,TRBJ1-5,few,TRBD1,CASSIYRGNQPQHF,TGTGCCAGTAGTATCTACAGGGGGAATCAGCCCCAGCATTTT
TRBV6-5,TRBJ1-1,-,-,CASSLEIGTEAFF,TGTGCCAGCAGTCTTGAGATTGGCACTGAAGCTTTCTTT
TRBV18,TRBJ1-6,-,TRBD1,CASSPQMTGINSPLHF,TGTGCCAGCTCACCACAAATGACAGGGATCAATTCACCCCTCCACTTT
TRBV18,TRBJ1-1,once,TRBD1,CASSPRGQGDTEAFF,TGTGCCAGCTCACCACGGGGACAGGGAGACACTGAAGCTTTCTTT
TRBV19,TRBJ2-1,-,-,CASSMSREVSYNEQFF,TGTGCCAGTAGTATGTCCAGGGAAGTGTCCTACAATGAGCAGTTCTTC